The 13 T cell receptor beta chains presented below share a single source sample, sequenced in a study of T cell changes during pregnancy in multiple sclerosis. Repertoires were generated with immunoSEQ multiplex PCR, while TCRdb's copy carries only in-frame clones and drops some. The data hold tens of thousands of clones, with 90% to 95% observed a single time. Specimen: peripheral blood, collected in the second trimester of pregnancy. The origin of the receptors is a female donor in good health, enrolled as a control in a pregnancy study.

This clone showed up just once. This rearrangement joins TRBV5-6 to TRBJ2-7, with 9 bases matching TRBD1. CDR1 and CDR2 (germline): SGHDT, YYEEEE. This CDR3 is built from 14 residues. The V segment lost 4 bases and the J segment 5 bases; nucleotides outside the gene matches: 7. The CDR3 protein is CASSTGQGFNEQYF. The CDR3 region has the DNA TGTGCCAGCAGCACGGGACAGGGCTTCAACGAGCAGTACTTC.

The rearrangement joins TRBV6-5 to TRBJ1-2, with 7 bases identical to TRBD1. The germline CDR1 and CDR2 sequences are MNHEY and SVGAGI. This CDR3 spans 12 amino acids. With V trimmed by 6 bases and J by 4 bases, 2 bases remained unmatched. The CDR3 here is CASRTGTYGYTF. The DNA for the CDR3 is TGTGCCAGCAGGACAGGGACCTATGGCTACACCTTC.

The CDR3 DNA reads as TGTGCCAGCAGCTTGGTCAGGGGGCCTTCACCCCTCCACTTT. As protein: CASSLVRGPSPLHF. The chain joins TRBV11-1 to TRBJ1-6, with TRBD1 identical over 8 bases. With 3 bases clipped from V and 9 bases from J, the junction kept 4 bases outside the gene matches. The CDR3 has 14 residues. The germline V gene has CDR1 SGHAT and CDR2 FQDESV (reference sequence).

The chain uses TRBV6-5 and TRBJ1-6; D remains ambiguous. Germline assignment: CDR1 MNHEY and CDR2 SVGAGI. The CDR3 covers 13 residues. Trimming stripped 2 bases from V and 7 bases from J, with 6 bases between. The CDR3 is CASSYLQNSPLHF. The CDR3 DNA sequence: TGTGCCAGCAGTTACCTCCAGAATTCACCCCTCCACTTT.

The CDR3 DNA is TGTGCCAGCAGCGGACAGGGAGGAGACACTGAAGCTTTCTTT. Its translation is CASSGQGGDTEAFF. V is TRBV7-2 and J is TRBJ1-1, with 8 bases aligning to TRBD1. The V and J ends lost 5 bases and 3 bases, in that order; junction bases with no gene match: 5. Germline V gene sequence: CDR1 SGHTA, CDR2 FQGNSA. The CDR3 has 14 amino acids.

The rearrangement joins TRBV27 to TRBJ2-3; tentative D call: TRBD1 (5 bases). Trimming pared 6 bases from V and 1 base from J, leaving 14 bases between. The CDR3 runs 15 residues. Germline lookup yields CDR1 MNHEY and CDR2 SMNVEV (reference sequence). CDR3 nucleotide sequence: TGTGCCAGCAGCGACCAATGGGGCGGCACAGATACGCAGTATTTT. It yields the protein CASSDQWGGTDTQYF.

This clone has only one observation. This chain connects TRBV13 to TRBJ1-1; the match to TRBD1 covers 8 bases. V was clipped by 5 bases and J by 3 bases; unmatched bases: 5. This CDR3 region has 14 residues. Germline V lookup: CDR1 PRHDT, CDR2 FYEKMQ (reference sequence). The chain's CDR3 is CASSARQGYTEAFF. CDR3 nucleotides: TGTGCCAGCAGCGCCCGACAGGGGTACACTGAAGCTTTCTTT.

This sequence joins TRBV19 and TRBJ2-1; 8 nucleotides match TRBD1. Germline lookup yields CDR1 LNHDA and CDR2 SQIVND (reference sequence). J lost 5 bases, V lost 3 bases, and 9 bases had no gene match. This CDR3 comprises 16 residues. CDR3 in amino acids: CASSMSDRATNNEQFF. The CDR3 DNA reads as TGTGCCAGTAGTATGTCGGACAGGGCGACGAACAATGAGCAGTTCTTC.

The chain carries TRBV5-1 and TRBJ1-1; tentatively, D is TRBD1 (6 bases). Germline V CDR1 and CDR2: SGHRS, YFSETQ. The CDR3 extends over 16 amino acids. Trimming removed 1 base from V and 4 bases from J, with 17 bases in between. CDR3 nucleotide sequence: TGCGCCAGCAGCTTGATGGGGCAGGGGATGACCACTGAAGCTTTCTTT. Its translation: CASSLMGQGMTTEAFF.

This clone was picked up one time. This rearrangement joins TRBV5-1 to TRBJ2-3, with 10 bases identical to TRBD2. The CDR3 is 16 amino acids. With 4 bases clipped from V and 6 bases from J, the junction kept 11 bases outside the gene matches. Germline V gives CDR1 SGHRS, CDR2 YFSETQ. CDR3 loop: CASSPPVAGGGDTQYF. CDR3 nucleotide sequence: TGCGCCAGCAGCCCCCCCGTAGCGGGGGGCGGTGATACGCAGTATTTT.

This chain joins TRBV9 and TRBJ2-7; 10 bases line up with TRBD2. The germline gives CDR1 SGDLS, CDR2 YYNGEE. J was trimmed by 1 base and V by 4 bases; bases with no gene match: 8. The CDR3 has 16 amino acids. CDR3 in DNA: TGTGCCAGCAGCACCACTAGCGGGACGAGATCCTACGAGCAGTACTTC. Protein product: CASSTTSGTRSYEQYF.

The gene calls are TRBV27 and TRBJ1-2, with D possibly matching TRBD1 (6 bases). Trimming stripped 5 bases from V and 4 bases from J, with 14 bases between. CDR1 is MNHEY, CDR2 SMNVEV, per germline (reference sequence). CDR3 length: 14 residues. The DNA of the CDR3 is TGTGCCAGCAGTCCTACCCGGGACACCTATGGCTACACCTTC. The encoded protein is CASSPTRDTYGYTF.

The V gene is TRBV7-2, the J gene TRBJ2-1, with TRBD1 matching over 8 bases. The CDR3 has 15 residues. Losses at the gene ends were 6 bases for V and 7 bases for J; bases not matched to a gene: 11. Germline CDR1 SGHTA, CDR2 FQGNSA. CDR3 region: CASRGDRGARNEQFF. Here the CDR3 DNA reads TGTGCCAGCAGAGGAGACAGGGGCGCCCGGAATGAGCAGTTCTTC.